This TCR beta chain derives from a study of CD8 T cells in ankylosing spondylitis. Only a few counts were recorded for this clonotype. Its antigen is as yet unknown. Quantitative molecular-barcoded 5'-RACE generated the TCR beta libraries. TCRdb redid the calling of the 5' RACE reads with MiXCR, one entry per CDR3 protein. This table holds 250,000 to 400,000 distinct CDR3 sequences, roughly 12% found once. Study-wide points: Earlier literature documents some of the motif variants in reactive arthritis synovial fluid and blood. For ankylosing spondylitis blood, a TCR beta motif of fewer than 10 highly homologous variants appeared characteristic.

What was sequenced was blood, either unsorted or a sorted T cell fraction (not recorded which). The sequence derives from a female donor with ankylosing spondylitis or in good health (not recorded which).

The CDR3 reads CASSLEPGMGYTF. The CDR3 region has the DNA TGTGCCAGCAGCTTAGAGCCAGGGATGGGCTACACCTTC. This chain uses TRBV11-2 with TRBJ1-2, with D possibly being TRBD1 (5 bases). The CDR3 is 13 amino acids. The germline gives CDR1 SGHAT, CDR2 FQNNGV. V was pared by 0 bases and J by 8 bases, with 10 bases between.